The 27 T cell receptor beta chains below all came from one sample that was sequenced in a study of blood T cell repertoires in COVID-19. Profiling relied on immunoSEQ multiplex PCR, and the TCRdb table lists in-frame clones only, not all of them. The sample carries under 150,000 clones, roughly 89% recorded once. Material: peripheral blood. The receptor set was obtained from a man over 45 with active or convalescent COVID-19.

V usage is TRBV2 and J usage is TRBJ2-1; the match to TRBD2 covers 12 bases. The ends lost 6 bases at V and 4 bases at J; junction bases unmatched: 4. The CDR3 has 15 amino acids. In germline, CDR1 is SNHLY, CDR2 FYNNEI. The CDR3 protein is CASRTSGRSYNEQFF. In nucleotides, the CDR3 is TGTGCCAGCAGAACTAGCGGGAGGAGTTACAATGAGCAGTTCTTC.

The chain is built from TRBV5-1 and TRBJ2-7; D might be TRBD1 (6 bases). CDR3 length: 13 residues. Germline CDR1 is SGHRS and CDR2 is YFSETQ. The germline V and J ends were trimmed by 2 bases and 6 bases, with 12 bases remaining between them. CDR3 amino acids: CASSFNRAAEQYF. The CDR3 DNA follows: TGCGCCAGCAGCTTCAACAGGGCCGCCGAGCAGTACTTC.

The chain joins TRBV27 to TRBJ2-7, with D possibly matching TRBD2 (5 bases). The CDR3 runs to 13 residues. The germline gives CDR1 MNHEY, CDR2 SMNVEV (reference sequence). With 4 bases removed from V and 2 bases from J, the gap between germline ends came to 9 bases. CDR3 nucleotides: TGTGCCAGCAGTTACGGGAAGACCTACGAGCAGTACTTC. This gives the protein CASSYGKTYEQYF.

The rearrangement uses TRBV15 and TRBJ1-4; a possible D gene is TRBD1 (6 bases). The germline CDR1 and CDR2 sequences are LNHNV and YYDKDF (reference sequence). CDR3 length: 15 residues. Trimming took off 2 bases at V and 7 bases at J, with 14 bases between the two ends. The CDR3 region has the DNA TGTGCCACCAGCAGACAACCAGGGGCCGGTGAAAAACTGTTTTTT. It translates to CATSRQPGAGEKLFF.

This chain uses TRBV2 with TRBJ1-2; 8 nucleotides line up with TRBD1. The germline V gene has CDR1 SNHLY and CDR2 FYNNEI. The CDR3 spans 15 residues. Germline trimming cut 2 bases from V and 4 bases from J; bases unmatched to any gene: 6. The CDR3 loop reads CASSEQEGQGYGYTF. CDR3 bases: TGTGCCAGCAGTGAACAGGAAGGACAGGGCTATGGCTACACCTTC.

The chain has TRBV18 and TRBJ1-5; D perhaps matches TRBD1 (5 bases). This CDR3 has 14 residues. V was cut by 3 bases and J by 5 bases, with 11 bases left in between. CDR1 and CDR2 (germline): KGHSH, LQKENI. The CDR3 nucleotides read TGTGCCAGCTCACCTGGGGGAGGCTATCAGCCCCAGCATTTT. The encoded protein is CASSPGGGYQPQHF.

The chain links TRBV5-4 to TRBJ2-1, with D tentatively TRBD1 (5 bases). The CDR3 is 14 residues long. Germline CDR1 SGHNT, CDR2 YYREEE (reference sequence). Trimming stripped 3 bases from V and 5 bases from J, with 12 bases between. CDR3 region: CASSSLDIDNEQFF. DNA for the CDR3: TGTGCCAGCAGCTCCTTGGACATTGACAATGAGCAGTTCTTC.

The chain has TRBV19 and TRBJ2-2, with D possibly TRBD2 on 5 matching bases. Trimming shortened V by 8 bases and J by 5 bases, and 15 bases separated the two germline ends. The CDR3 runs to 14 residues. The germline gives CDR1 LNHDA, CDR2 SQIVND (reference sequence). Written as DNA, the CDR3 is TGTGCCAGTCTACCCCGAGGCGGGACCGGGGAGCTGTTTTTT. Residues: CASLPRGGTGELFF.

The chain uses TRBV5-4 and TRBJ2-1, with 10 bases that match TRBD1. This CDR3 is built from 16 residues. CDR1 SGHNT and CDR2 YYREEE come from the germline V gene (reference sequence). J gave up 5 bases and V 4 bases, and 9 bases lay outside the gene matches. The CDR3 nucleotides are TGTGCCAGCAGCAATCCCGGGACAGGGGCCCACAATGAGCAGTTCTTC. It is translated as CASSNPGTGAHNEQFF.

V is TRBV3-1 (or the pseudogene TRBV3-2) and J is TRBJ2-1; D is unclear. V lost 1 base and J lost 10, with 5 bases in between. The CDR3 is made up of 11 amino acids. Germline V gives CDR1 LGHDT, CDR2 YNNKEL (reference sequence). The CDR3 bases are TGTGCCAGCAGCCAAGTTGAGGAGCAGTTCTTC. Translation: CASSQVEEQFF.

V is TRBV14 and J is TRBJ1-1; 7 bases align to TRBD1. The germline gives CDR1 SGHDN, CDR2 FVKESK. V dropped 1 base and J dropped 11; count of bases not matched to a gene: 7. The length of the CDR3 is 13 residues. The CDR3 sequence: CASSQVIEGAAFF. The CDR3 DNA reads TGTGCCAGCAGCCAAGTCATAGAGGGGGCTGCTTTCTTT.

CDR3 in DNA: TGTGCCAGCAGTGAATCTGCAGGAACCTCTGGAAACACCATATATTTT. The encoded protein is CASSESAGTSGNTIYF. The chain couples TRBV6-1 to TRBJ1-3, with no clear D. Trimming took off 2 bases at V and 0 bases at J, with 11 bases between the two ends. Germline CDR1 is MNHNS and CDR2 is SASEGT. The CDR3 is made up of 16 amino acids.

The chain links TRBV7-8 to TRBJ2-4, with D maybe TRBD1 (6 bases). Looked up from germline, CDR1 is SGHVS and CDR2 is FQNEAQ. The CDR3 loop spans 17 amino acids. V lost 5 bases to trimming and J lost 0 bases, with 17 bases between them. The DNA of the CDR3 is TGTGCCAGCAGCCCGGAGACAGGTTTTGGAGCCAAAAACATTCAGTACTTC. This sequence encodes CASSPETGFGAKNIQYF.

J is TRBJ2-7 and V is TRBV9; maybe TRBD2 (5 bases). V was pared by 0 bases and J by 6 bases, with 19 bases between. The CDR3 sequence is 16 residues long. CDR1 SGDLS and CDR2 YYNGEE come from the germline V gene. The CDR3 protein is CASSVAGETVNAEQYF. CDR3 in DNA: TGTGCCAGCAGCGTAGCCGGGGAAACCGTTAATGCCGAGCAGTACTTC. Full variable domain (outside the CDR3, taken from reference TRBV9 and TRBJ2-7): DSGVTQTPKHLITATGQRVTLRCSPRSGDLSVYWYQQSLDQGLQFLIQYYNGEERAKGNILERFSAQQFPDLHSELNLSSLELGDSALYFCASSVAGETVNAEQYFGPGTRLTVT.

The genes are TRBV28 and TRBJ1-2; D is unclear. Germline assignment: CDR1 MDHEN and CDR2 SYDVKM. The CDR3 is 14 residues long. V lost 5 bases and J 2 bases, leaving 12 bases between the germline ends. CDR3 protein: CASSPSGGNYGYTF. The CDR3 DNA reads as TGTGCCAGCAGTCCGTCGGGTGGGAACTATGGCTACACCTTC.

This clone has only one observation. The chain carries TRBV19 and TRBJ2-7; D possibly corresponds to TRBD2 (5 bases). The germline V gene encodes CDR1 LNHDA and CDR2 SQIVND (reference sequence). CDR3 length: 13 residues. Deletions cut 3 bases from V and 4 bases from J, with 10 bases between. The CDR3: CASSIRGIYEQYF. CDR3 in DNA: TGTGCCAGTAGTATCCGGGGAATATACGAGCAGTACTTC.

The rearrangement uses TRBV7-8 and TRBJ2-1; a weak D match, TRBD2 (6 bases). CDR1 is SGHVS and CDR2 is FQNEAQ in the germline V gene. The CDR3 is made up of 15 amino acids. V was pared by 4 bases and J by 5 bases, with 15 bases between. CDR3 region: CASSSELGLHNEQFF. DNA for the CDR3: TGTGCCAGCAGCTCCGAATTGGGACTGCACAATGAGCAGTTCTTC. The variable domain in full, with the rest retrieved from reference TRBV7-8 and TRBJ2-1, is GAGVSQSPRYKVAKRGQDVALRCDPISGHVSLFWYQQALGQGPEFLTYFQNEAQLDKSGLPSDRFFAERPEGSVSTLKIQRTQQEDSAVYLCASSSELGLHNEQFFGPGTRLTVL.

This sequence joins TRBV5-1 and TRBJ2-5, with 16 positions matching TRBD2. The CDR3 is 17 amino acids. Germline CDR1 and CDR2: SGHRS and YFSETQ. The V segment lost 3 bases and the J segment 4 bases; nucleotides outside the gene matches: 6. The CDR3 is CASSSGLAGGRAETQYF. The DNA for the CDR3 is TGCGCCAGCAGCTCGGGACTAGCGGGGGGGCGAGCAGAGACCCAGTACTTC.

This sequence joins TRBV18 and TRBJ1-2, with D possibly TRBD1 on 6 matching bases. This CDR3 comprises 14 residues. V lost 4 bases and J lost 8, with 17 bases in between. The germline V gene has CDR1 KGHSH and CDR2 LQKENI. CDR3 loop: CASSQRQVSEGYTF. The CDR3, as DNA: TGTGCCAGCTCACAAAGACAGGTATCGGAAGGCTACACCTTC.

This sequence joins TRBV19 and TRBJ1-1; D is undetermined. CDR3 length: 15 residues. V was cut by 5 bases and J by 1 base, with 14 bases left in between. The germline CDR1 and CDR2 sequences are LNHDA and SQIVND (reference sequence). CDR3 loop: CASSPRPEGNTEAFF. The CDR3 region has the DNA TGTGCCAGTAGTCCGCGCCCCGAGGGGAACACTGAAGCTTTCTTT. Drawing the rest from reference TRBV19 and TRBJ1-1, the complete variable domain is DGGITQSPKYLFRKEGQNVTLSCEQNLNHDAMYWYRQDPGQGLRLIYYSQIVNDFQKGDIAEGYSVSREKKESFPLTVTSAQKNPTAFYLCASSPRPEGNTEAFFGQGTRLTVV.

The chain employs TRBV20-1 and TRBJ2-7, with 10 bases identical to TRBD2. J gave up 3 bases and V 3 bases, and 17 bases lay outside the gene matches. The CDR3 is 18 residues long. From germline, CDR1 is DFQATT and CDR2 SNEGSKA (reference sequence). In DNA, the CDR3 is TGCAGTGCTAGTTCTTTCCTAGCGGGAGAAAAGGGCGGCTACGAGCAGTACTTC. Its protein is CSASSFLAGEKGGYEQYF.

This sequence joins TRBV6-5 and TRBJ1-4; TRBD1 matches at 8 bases. Trimming cost V 0 bases and J 4 bases; bases outside gene matches: 4. The CDR3 covers 16 residues. CDR1 and CDR2 from the germline V gene are MNHEY and SVGAGI. Written as DNA, the CDR3 is TGTGCCAGCAGTTACTCCCGACAGGGGTTTAATGAAAAACTGTTTTTT. Its protein product is CASSYSRQGFNEKLFF.

V gene TRBV7-2 combines with J gene TRBJ1-3, with D possibly being TRBD1 (5 bases). The CDR3 totals 14 residues. Germline V lookup: CDR1 SGHTA, CDR2 FQGNSA. The ends were cut back, 6 bases at V and 0 bases at J, with 9 bases in the middle. DNA for the CDR3: TGTGCCAGCAGGGGGACTAACTCTGGAAACACCATATATTTT. It translates to CASRGTNSGNTIYF.

This clone came up once. In DNA form, the CDR3 reads TGCGCCAGCAGCCAAGATCCTGTGGCAGGGAACACTGAAGCTTTCTTT. Its translation: CASSQDPVAGNTEAFF. The J gene is TRBJ1-1, the V gene TRBV4-3, with no clear D. CDR1 and CDR2 (germline): LGHNA, YSLEER. Deletions cut 0 bases from V and 1 base from J, with 12 bases between. This CDR3 spans 16 amino acids.

The J gene is TRBJ2-3, the V gene TRBV29-1; a weak D match, TRBD2 (6 bases). With 3 bases removed from V and 4 bases from J, the gap between germline ends came to 8 bases. CDR3 length: 12 residues. CDR1 is SQVTM, CDR2 ANQGSEA, per germline. CDR3 DNA: TGCAGCGTTGAGGGGGGTTCAGATACGCAGTATTTT. Translation gives CSVEGGSDTQYF.

The genes are TRBV7-2 and TRBJ2-1; D remains ambiguous. Looked up from germline, CDR1 is SGHTA and CDR2 is FQGNSA. This CDR3 contains 17 residues. The germline V and J ends were trimmed by 1 base and 2 bases, with 15 bases remaining between them. The DNA of the CDR3 is TGTGCCAGCAGCTTAGAGTGGCGGATCCAAGCCTACAATGAGCAGTTCTTC. This encodes CASSLEWRIQAYNEQFF.

In its sample, this clone was seen once. This chain links TRBV5-1 with TRBJ2-5; 8 bases are a match to TRBD1. This CDR3 region has 15 residues. Germline CDR1 SGHRS, CDR2 YFSETQ. V gave up 4 bases and J gave up 4 bases; unmatched junction bases: 9. The CDR3 nucleotides read TGCGCCAGCAGCGACGGACAGGGTGTTGGAGAGACCCAGTACTTC. Its translation is CASSDGQGVGETQYF.